One sample yielded the 10 T cell receptor beta chains listed below, sequenced in a study of PD-1 blockade in classical Hodgkin lymphoma. Time point reported: cycle 4 day 1 (C4D1), after around six weeks of nivolumab. Relapses following autologous stem cell transplantation were seen in all patients, with brentuximab vedotin exposure varying. The repertoire was sequenced with immunoSEQ multiplex PCR; TCRdb's copy has only in-frame clones and lacks some. The table includes 21,000 or so clones, over 75% detected once. Sequencing was performed on peripheral blood mononuclear cells (PBMCs), taken before the fourth cycle of nivolumab. The receptors stem from a human donor with classical Hodgkin lymphoma.

This chain links TRBV6-6 with TRBJ2-1; no firm D call. Per germline, CDR1 MNHNY and CDR2 SVGAGI (reference sequence). Trimming took off 0 bases at V and 9 bases at J, with 9 bases between the two ends. The CDR3 has 13 residues. In DNA form, the CDR3 reads TGTGCCAGCAGTTACTCTGAGAGCGCTGAGCAGTTCTTC. Protein sequence: CASSYSESAEQFF.

The CDR3: CASSLELAGGGGIQYF. The CDR3 DNA follows: TGTGCCAGCAGCTTAGAACTAGCGGGGGGTGGCGGCATTCAGTACTTC. The chain is built from TRBV7-6 and TRBJ2-4, with TRBD2 matching over 12 bases. This CDR3 contains 16 residues. Germline lookup yields CDR1 SGHVS and CDR2 FNYEAQ. Unmatched junction bases numbered 7, after V lost 1 base and J lost 9 bases.

The chain joins TRBV6-5 to TRBJ2-7, with D possibly matching TRBD2 (6 bases). Per germline, CDR1 MNHEY and CDR2 SVGAGI. V lost 2 bases to trimming and J lost 2 bases, with 13 bases between them. The CDR3 totals 15 residues. In DNA, the CDR3 is TGTGCCAGCAGTTACGCCCGGGGGTATACCTACGAGCAGTACTTC. Translated: CASSYARGYTYEQYF.

This chain uses TRBV6-5 with TRBJ2-7; no firm D call. V lost 2 bases and J lost 7, with 21 bases in between. This CDR3 contains 16 residues. The V gene's germline CDR1 is MNHEY and CDR2 SVGAGI. The CDR3 protein is CASSYLSVRRNGEQYF. Written as DNA, the CDR3 is TGTGCCAGCAGTTACCTCTCTGTAAGGCGCAACGGGGAGCAGTACTTC.

V is TRBV6-1 and J is TRBJ1-1; 7 nucleotides align to TRBD1. The germline V gene encodes CDR1 MNHNS and CDR2 SASEGT. J lost 5 bases, V lost 11 bases, and 14 bases had no gene match. The CDR3 is 14 amino acids. In DNA form, the CDR3 reads TGTGCCGTCATGGGGACAGCCGGAGGGACTGAAGCTTTCTTT. This sequence encodes CAVMGTAGGTEAFF.

The count of this clone is one. V gene TRBV6-5 combines with J gene TRBJ1-1; D call uncertain. V lost 3 bases and J 0 bases, leaving 14 bases between the germline ends. The CDR3 is 16 residues long. The germline gives CDR1 MNHEY, CDR2 SVGAGI. CDR3 in DNA: TGTGCCAGCAGTTATTATCGGGCCCAAATGAACACTGAAGCTTTCTTT. Translation: CASSYYRAQMNTEAFF.

This clone has just one count. The chain carries TRBV28 and TRBJ2-5; D is possibly TRBD2 (6 bases). V was cut by 6 bases and J by 1 base, with 15 bases left in between. This CDR3 is built from 15 residues. CDR1 is MDHEN and CDR2 is SYDVKM in the germline V gene. In nucleotides, the CDR3 is TGTGCCAGCAGGCCGGCGGGACTCTCCCAAGAGACCCAGTACTTC. Translated, it gives CASRPAGLSQETQYF.

This clone was observed a single time. The V and J genes are TRBV12-5 and TRBJ1-2; weak D call: TRBD1 (6 bases). CDR1 is LGHNT and CDR2 is FRNRAP in the germline V gene. This CDR3 has 14 amino acids. V was cut by 6 bases and J by 4 bases, with 15 bases left in between. The CDR3 DNA sequence: TGTGCTAGTGGCCTACACAGGGTGCTCTATGGCTACACCTTC. Translation: CASGLHRVLYGYTF.

This chain links TRBV30 with TRBJ2-3; 7 bases are a match to TRBD1. Germline lookup yields CDR1 GTSNPN and CDR2 SVGIG (reference sequence). J lost 10 bases, V lost 3 bases, and 7 bases had no gene match. This CDR3 contains 12 residues. The chain's CDR3 is CAWSAGQAAQYF. CDR3 nucleotides: TGTGCCTGGAGCGCCGGACAGGCCGCGCAGTATTTT.

The table lists this clone with a few counts. The chain recombines TRBV6-1 with TRBJ1-2; D perhaps matches TRBD1 (5 bases). The CDR3 sequence is 15 residues long. Trimming took 4 bases from V and 4 from J, leaving 16 bases between them. Germline V lookup: CDR1 MNHNS, CDR2 SASEGT. The DNA for the CDR3 is TGTGCCAGCAGTGGGGGGGACTCCCTCGGCTATGGCTACACCTTC. Translation: CASSGGDSLGYGYTF.